In its sample, the clone carrying this T cell receptor (beta chain) was seen many times. Its antigen is as yet unknown. The CDR3 is made up of 14 amino acids. Trimming took 3 bases from V and 4 from J; bases not matched to a gene: 2. Germline CDR1 and CDR2: SGHTA and FQGNSA. The sample comes from a study of CD8 T cells in ankylosing spondylitis. Study-wide findings and caveats: Reports say disease-linked clones showed up significantly more in matched ankylosing spondylitis synovial fluid. Several of the motif variants were reported before in synovial fluid and blood from reactive arthritis. Ankylosing spondylitis blood appeared to carry a characteristic TCR beta motif of roughly eight highly homologous variants.

Generation of TCR beta libraries employed quantitative 5'-RACE incorporating molecular barcodes. TCRdb analysed the 5' RACE reads with MiXCR anew, one entry per CDR3 protein. This sample has about 340,000 distinct CDR3 sequences; over 12% occur once, and the top ten carry less than 1.1%. The sequence came from a male donor with ankylosing spondylitis or in good health (not recorded which). The sample was blood, either unsorted or a sorted T cell fraction (not recorded which). V is TRBV7-2 and J is TRBJ2-7, with 11 bases aligning to TRBD2. CDR3 nucleotide sequence: TGTGCCAGCAGCTTGACTAGCGGGACGTACGAGCAGTACTTC. This gives the protein CASSLTSGTYEQYF. Full variable domain (outside the CDR3, taken from reference TRBV7-2 and TRBJ2-7): GAGVSQSPSNKVTEKGKDVELRCDPISGHTALYWYRQSLGQGLEFLIYFQGNSAPDKSGLPSDRFSAERTGGSVSTLTIQRTQQEDSAVYLCASSLTSGTYEQYFGPGTRLTVT.